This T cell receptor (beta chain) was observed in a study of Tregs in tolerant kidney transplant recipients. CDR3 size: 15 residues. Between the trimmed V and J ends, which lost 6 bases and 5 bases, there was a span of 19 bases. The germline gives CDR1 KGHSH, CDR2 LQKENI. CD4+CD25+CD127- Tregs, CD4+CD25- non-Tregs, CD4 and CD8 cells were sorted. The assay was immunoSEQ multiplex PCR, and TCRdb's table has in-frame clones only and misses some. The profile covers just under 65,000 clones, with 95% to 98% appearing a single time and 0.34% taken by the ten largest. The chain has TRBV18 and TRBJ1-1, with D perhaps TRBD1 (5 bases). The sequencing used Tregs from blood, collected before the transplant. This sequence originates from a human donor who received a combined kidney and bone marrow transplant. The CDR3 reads CASSPGPGRGTEAFF. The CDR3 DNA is TGTGCCAGCTCCCCAGGCCCGGGGCGGGGGACTGAAGCTTTCTTT.